Shown below are 15 T cell receptor beta chains from a single sample sequenced in a study of blood T cell repertoires in COVID-19. Generated by immunoSEQ multiplex PCR, the TCRdb table keeps only in-frame clones and is missing some. The table has 240,000 or so clones, roughly 88% seen once. The specimen was peripheral blood. The source is an elderly man with acute or convalescent COVID-19.

The chain employs TRBV5-5 and TRBJ2-5; TRBD1 is a possible D gene (6 bases). CDR3 length equals 13 residues. CDR1 is SGHKS, CDR2 YYEKEE, per germline (reference sequence). V lost 2 bases and J lost 5, with 10 bases in between. The chain's CDR3 is CASSLMGAETQYF. The CDR3 DNA is TGTGCCAGCAGCTTAATGGGGGCGGAGACCCAGTACTTC. Together with reference TRBV5-5 and TRBJ2-5, the CDR3 gives the full variable domain: DAGVTQSPTHLIKTRGQQVTLRCSPISGHKSVSWYQQVLGQGPQFIFQYYEKEERGRGNFPDRFSARQFPNYSSELNVNALLLGDSALYLCASSLMGAETQYFGPGTRLLVL.

The rearrangement links TRBV3-1 (or the pseudogene TRBV3-2) to TRBJ1-5; a weak D match, TRBD1 (5 bases). CDR3 size: 18 residues. Trimming shortened V by 0 bases and J by 4 bases, and 19 bases separated the two germline ends. CDR1 is LGHDT, CDR2 YNNKEL, per germline (reference sequence). As DNA, the CDR3 is TGTGCCAGCAGCCAAGAACACATTCCCGGGACTTCGAATCAGCCCCAGCATTTT. Its protein is CASSQEHIPGTSNQPQHF.

The chain employs TRBV18 and TRBJ2-4; TRBD1 matches at 7 bases. Germline V CDR1 and CDR2: KGHSH, LQKENI. J lost 5 bases, V lost 0 bases, and 1 base had no gene match. The CDR3 covers 14 residues. CDR3 nucleotides: TGTGCCAGCTCACCACCGGGACAGCAAAACATTCAGTACTTC. This translates into CASSPPGQQNIQYF. The variable domain in full, with the rest retrieved from reference TRBV18 and TRBJ2-4, is NAGVMQNPRHLVRRRGQEARLRCSPMKGHSHVYWYRQLPEEGLKFMVYLQKENIIDESGMPKERFSAEFPKEGPSILRIQQVVRGDSAAYFCASSPPGQQNIQYFGAGTRLSVL.

The J gene is TRBJ1-3, the V gene TRBV11-2; TRBD1 is a possible D gene (5 bases). The V end lost 5 bases, the J end lost 1 base, and 15 bases lay between the germline ends. The germline V gene has CDR1 SGHAT and CDR2 FQNNGV. The CDR3 sequence is 16 residues long. The CDR3 region is CASSPQGMKSGNTIYF. The CDR3 region has the DNA TGTGCCAGCAGCCCTCAGGGTATGAAGTCTGGAAACACCATATATTTT.

This clone was detected a few times. The chain carries TRBV18 and TRBJ1-5; weak D call: TRBD1 (5 bases). Per germline, CDR1 KGHSH and CDR2 LQKENI. V dropped 6 bases and J dropped 7 bases, with 19 bases sitting between them. The CDR3 is 15 amino acids. The DNA of the CDR3 is TGTGCCAGCTCCCTCGATAGGGGTTGGGGCCAGCCCCAGCATTTT. Translation: CASSLDRGWGQPQHF.

This clone occurred a few times. The V call is TRBV2, the J call TRBJ2-3; the match to TRBD1 covers 9 bases. This CDR3 comprises 15 residues. Germline assignment: CDR1 SNHLY and CDR2 FYNNEI. V shed 3 bases and J 2 bases; nucleotides not matched to a gene: 3. The CDR3 DNA is TGTGCCAGCAGTGACGGGACAGGGTTCACAGATACGCAGTATTTT. The encoded protein is CASSDGTGFTDTQYF.

This chain links TRBV7-9 with TRBJ1-1; maybe TRBD1 (6 bases). CDR1 SEHNR and CDR2 FQNEAQ come from the germline V gene (reference sequence). The CDR3 has 14 amino acids. With 7 bases removed from V and 0 bases from J, the gap between germline ends came to 12 bases. The CDR3 loop is CASTVGGVNTEAFF. Here the CDR3 DNA reads TGTGCCAGCACCGTAGGGGGAGTGAACACTGAAGCTTTCTTT. Supplemented by reference TRBV7-9 and TRBJ1-1, the full variable domain reads DTGVSQNPRHKITKRGQNVTFRCDPISEHNRLYWYRQTLGQGPEFLTYFQNEAQLEKSRLLSDRFSAERPKGSFSTLEIQRTEQGDSAMYLCASTVGGVNTEAFFGQGTRLTVV.

The chain's CDR3 is CASSQDREHQPQHF. In DNA form, the CDR3 reads TGTGCCAGCAGCCAGGACAGGGAGCATCAGCCCCAGCATTTT. The V and J genes are TRBV4-2 and TRBJ1-5, with 8 bases aligning to TRBD1. Trimming took 3 bases from V and 5 from J; bases not matched to a gene: 3. The CDR3 is 14 residues long. The germline gives CDR1 LGHNA, CDR2 YNFKEQ.

The chain couples TRBV28 to TRBJ1-5; TRBD1 agrees at 7 bases. Germline CDR1 is MDHEN and CDR2 is SYDVKM. The J segment lost 2 bases and the V segment lost 10 bases, leaving 2 bases of the junction unmatched. This CDR3 contains 12 residues. The CDR3 bases are TGTGCCACCACAGGGGGCAATCAGCCCCAGCATTTT. It encodes CATTGGNQPQHF.

The chain is built from TRBV7-6 and TRBJ1-4; 9 nucleotides align to TRBD1. Losses at the gene ends were 5 bases for V and 8 bases for J; bases not matched to a gene: 15. Germline-derived CDR1 and CDR2 are SGHVS and FNYEAQ. CDR3 length: 17 amino acids. CDR3 in amino acids: CASSPWGPTGGREKLFF. In DNA, the CDR3 is TGTGCCAGCAGCCCCTGGGGGCCGACAGGGGGACGAGAAAAACTGTTTTTT.

The chain couples TRBV27 to TRBJ2-1; possible D gene TRBD1, 6 bases. This CDR3 has 14 amino acids. V was pared by 3 bases and J by 11 bases, with 17 bases between. CDR1 is MNHEY and CDR2 is SMNVEV in the germline V gene (reference sequence). Written as DNA, the CDR3 is TGTGCCAGCAGTTTGGGTACGACAGGATCGAAGCAGTTCTTC. Translation gives CASSLGTTGSKQFF.

The rearrangement uses TRBV10-2 and TRBJ1-2, with 8 bases identical to TRBD1. With V trimmed by 9 bases and J by 7 bases, 10 bases remained unmatched. Germline V gives CDR1 WSHSY, CDR2 SAAADI. The CDR3 runs to 13 residues. The CDR3 coding sequence is TGCGCCAGTCTCGACAGGGGTTGGGTTGGCTACACCTTC. This encodes CASLDRGWVGYTF.

CDR3 residues: CASSALTGDLMNTEAFF. In DNA, the CDR3 is TGTGCCAGCAGTGCCTTGACAGGGGACCTAATGAACACTGAAGCTTTCTTT. The rearrangement uses TRBV6-1 and TRBJ1-1, with 8 bases matching TRBD1. The germline gives CDR1 MNHNS, CDR2 SASEGT. The CDR3 is 17 residues long. After removal of 4 bases from V and 0 bases from J, the junction contained 10 bases not matched to a gene.

The chain has TRBV7-9 and TRBJ1-2, with unresolved D. V lost 5 bases and J 6 bases, leaving 13 bases between the germline ends. This CDR3 spans 13 amino acids. Germline V gene lookup returns CDR1 SEHNR and CDR2 FQNEAQ (reference sequence). This chain's CDR3 is CASSRGTPNGYTF. Here the CDR3 DNA reads TGTGCCAGCAGCCGGGGAACCCCGAATGGCTACACCTTC.

The chain carries TRBV28 and TRBJ1-6; 8 bases agree with TRBD1. J was trimmed by 1 base and V by 4 bases; bases with no gene match: 9. The CDR3 consists of 18 residues. Looked up from germline, CDR1 is MDHEN and CDR2 is SYDVKM. Written as DNA, the CDR3 is TGTGCCAGCAGTTCCACCAACAGGGGGGGGTCCTATAATTCACCCCTCCACTTT. As protein: CASSSTNRGGSYNSPLHF.